The 26 T cell receptor beta chains below all came from one sample that was sequenced in a study of blood T cells in healthy people across ages. Using a J-beta primer mix together with a sample-barcoded 5' primer, a second PCR was run for roughly 7 to 11 cycles. MiXCR was run by TCRdb on the 5' RACE reads, yielding one entry per CDR3 protein. This sample has approximately 850,000 distinct CDR3 sequences, with under 45% found just once. Sequencing was performed on blood. The receptor source for this set is a man in his 60s in good health.

Many counts were recorded for this clonotype. V is TRBV29-1 and J is TRBJ2-7; D ambiguous. V was trimmed by 7 bases and J by 0 bases, leaving 16 bases between them. Germline V gene data show CDR1 as SQVTM and CDR2 as ANQGSEA. CDR3 size: 14 residues. This CDR3 reads CSARLGQSSYEQYF. CDR3 sequence (DNA): TGCAGCGCGAGGTTGGGCCAGTCCTCCTACGAGCAGTACTTC.

This chain links TRBV20-1 with TRBJ2-3, with D perhaps matching TRBD2 (6 bases). The germline V and J ends were trimmed by 1 base and 5 bases, with 22 bases remaining between them. CDR1 is DFQATT, CDR2 SNEGSKA, per germline (reference sequence). The CDR3 spans 17 residues. The CDR3 region is CSARGVGEARWGDTQYF. CDR3 coding DNA: TGCAGTGCTAGAGGGGTCGGGGAGGCCCGGTGGGGAGATACGCAGTATTTT.

The chain uses TRBV20-1 and TRBJ2-7, with D tentatively TRBD1 (5 bases). The tail of the sequence fits TRBJ2-4 better, so the J call may be wrong. Germline V lookup: CDR1 DFQATT, CDR2 SNEGSKA (reference sequence). The CDR3 has 13 amino acids. CDR3 in amino acids: CSGKGNDGNIQYF. DNA of the CDR3: TGCAGTGGAAAGGGGAACGACGGAAACATTCAGTACTTC.

This clonotype appeared once. The chain is built from TRBV2 and TRBJ1-2; D may be TRBD1 (6 bases). The CDR3 length is 14 residues. The germline V gene has CDR1 SNHLY and CDR2 FYNNEI. The germline V and J ends were trimmed by 3 bases and 5 bases, with 13 bases remaining between them. CDR3 loop: CASSEGGAGYGYTF. CDR3 nucleotides: TGTGCCAGCAGTGAGGGGGGGGCAGGGTATGGCTACACCTTC.

The CDR3 bases are TGTGCCAGCAGCCGCCGGGGACTCTACGAGCAGTACTTC. Residues: CASSRRGLYEQYF. The chain has TRBV3-1 and TRBJ2-7; D may be TRBD2 (6 bases). Germline V gives CDR1 LGHDT, CDR2 YNNKEL (reference sequence). V lost 4 bases and J lost 3, with 10 bases in between. The CDR3 is 13 residues long.

This clonotype has at least ten counts. The V call is TRBV4-3, the J call TRBJ2-7, with D tentatively TRBD2 (5 bases). The CDR3 is 16 residues long. V lost 0 bases and J 0 bases, leaving 12 bases between the germline ends. Germline V gene data show CDR1 as LGHNA and CDR2 as YSLEER. The CDR3 coding sequence is TGCGCCAGCAGCCAAGATCGGGGTACCTCCTCCTACGAGCAGTACTTC. Amino acid sequence: CASSQDRGTSSYEQYF.

The chain couples TRBV2 to TRBJ2-1; TRBD1 matches 7 bases. The germline V gene encodes CDR1 SNHLY and CDR2 FYNNEI. V was clipped by 6 bases and J by 6 bases; unmatched bases: 11. The CDR3 runs 15 residues. The CDR3 coding sequence is TGTGCCAGCAGCGGACAGGTCCTCGGTGGCAATGAGCAGTTCTTC. Translated, it gives CASSGQVLGGNEQFF. The full variable domain, in which reference TRBV2 and TRBJ2-1 provide the parts outside the CDR3, is EPEVTQTPSHQVTQMGQEVILRCVPISNHLYFYWYRQILGQKVEFLVSFYNNEISEKSEIFDDQFSVERPDGSNFTLKIRSTKLEDSAMYFCASSGQVLGGNEQFFGPGTRLTVL.

Only a few counts were recorded for this clonotype. The genes are TRBV29-1 and TRBJ1-2, with D unresolved. The CDR3 is made up of 11 amino acids. V was cut by 3 bases and J by 8 bases, with 10 bases left in between. The germline gives CDR1 SQVTM, CDR2 ANQGSEA. CDR3 sequence: CSVDTLTGYTF. CDR3 nucleotides: TGCAGCGTTGACACCTTGACCGGCTACACCTTC.

The chain recombines TRBV6-5 with TRBJ2-7; no clear D gene. In germline, CDR1 is MNHEY, CDR2 SVGAGI. V shed 5 bases and J shed 7 bases, with 12 bases lying between them. The CDR3 covers 12 residues. The CDR3 region has the DNA TGTGCCAGCAGTCCGTCACGATTGGAGCAGTACTTC. Its protein product is CASSPSRLEQYF.

The CDR3 loop is CASSSPGGYTF. The CDR3 DNA is TGTGCCAGCAGTTCCCCCGGTGGCTACACCTTC. V usage is TRBV12-3 or TRBV12-4 and J usage is TRBJ1-2, with D unresolved. This CDR3 region has 11 residues. V lost 4 bases and J 7 bases, leaving 7 bases between the germline ends.

The CDR3: CASSPTPTSLETQYF. The CDR3, as DNA: TGTGCCAGCAGCCCAACACCGACTAGCCTTGAGACCCAGTACTTC. The chain is built from TRBV28 and TRBJ2-5; TRBD2 agrees at 7 bases. Germline V CDR1 and CDR2: MDHEN, SYDVKM. This CDR3 has 15 amino acids. Trimming cost V 6 bases and J 5 bases; bases outside gene matches: 12.

The gene calls are TRBV3-1 and TRBJ2-7, with TRBD2 as a possible D gene (6 bases). The DNA end favors TRBJ2-5, so the J call may be wrong. Germline loops: CDR1 LGHDT, CDR2 YNNKEL (reference sequence). CDR3 length: 15 residues. The CDR3 DNA reads as TGTGCCAGCAGCCTCCGGGGACTGGTAGTGGAGACCCAGTACTTC. Protein sequence: CASSLRGLVVETQYF.

This clonotype turned up a few times. The rearrangement links TRBV5-1 to TRBJ2-1; 7 nucleotides match TRBD1. The last part of the DNA fits TRBJ2-7 better; the J call may be wrong. The CDR3 length is 16 residues. CDR1 and CDR2 (germline): SGHRS, YFSETQ. CDR3 DNA sequence: TGCGCCAGCAGCTTGCAGGGGACAGCCTCCTACAATGAGCAGTACTTC. Protein sequence: CASSLQGTASYNEQYF.

As DNA, the CDR3 is TGTGCCAGCAGCCAACAGGTAGACTATGGCTACACCTTC. Protein sequence: CASSQQVDYGYTF. The chain joins TRBV6-1 to TRBJ1-2, with D tentatively TRBD1 (5 bases). The CDR3 is 13 amino acids. Germline CDR1 and CDR2: MNHNS and SASEGT. V was shortened by 6 bases and J by 3 bases, with 11 bases between the two germline ends.

This clonotype was counted a single time. V gene TRBV6-5 combines with J gene TRBJ2-5; D might be TRBD1 (6 bases). The CDR3 extends over 15 amino acids. CDR1 and CDR2 from the germline V gene are MNHEY and SVGAGI. The ends were cut back, 1 base at V and 4 bases at J, with 13 bases in the middle. The DNA for the CDR3 is TGTGCCAGCAGTTACTTAAGGACAGAAGGAGAGACCCAGTACTTC. Protein sequence: CASSYLRTEGETQYF.

The CDR3 loop reads CASSQDNLGSGNTIYF. CDR3 DNA: TGTGCCAGCAGCCAAGATAATCTCGGGTCTGGAAACACCATATATTTT. The chain has TRBV3-1 and TRBJ1-3; D gene unclear. CDR1 LGHDT and CDR2 YNNKEL come from the germline V gene (reference sequence). Trimming took off 0 bases at V and 1 base at J, with 10 bases between the two ends. CDR3 length: 16 amino acids.

This rearrangement joins TRBV4-3 to TRBJ2-1; no clear D. Germline V lookup: CDR1 LGHNA, CDR2 YSLEER. The CDR3 covers 16 residues. Trimming stripped 2 bases from V and 5 bases from J, with 16 bases between. The CDR3, as DNA: TGCGCCAGCAGCCAAACGGATCTCGACCCAGACAATGAGCAGTTCTTC. Protein product: CASSQTDLDPDNEQFF.

This clonotype was counted a few times. V is TRBV4-1 and J is TRBJ2-5; 9 bases are a match to TRBD1. The CDR3 length is 15 residues. The trim removed 4 bases at V and 4 bases at J, leaving 7 bases unmatched. The germline gives CDR1 MGHRA, CDR2 YSYEKL. The CDR3 sequence: CASSRHGQGIETQYF. The CDR3 DNA sequence: TGCGCCAGCAGCCGTCACGGACAGGGGATAGAGACCCAGTACTTC.

In this sample, this clonotype turned up a few times. The CDR3 protein is CASAERGGGSDTQYF. CDR3 sequence (DNA): TGCGCCAGCGCGGAACGGGGGGGCGGATCCGATACGCAGTATTTT. The rearrangement links TRBV5-1 to TRBJ2-3, with 8 bases matching TRBD2. The junction had 13 bases not matched to a gene; V was cut back by 7 bases and J by 6 bases. The CDR3 is 15 amino acids. CDR1 and CDR2 from the germline V gene are SGHRS and YFSETQ.

This chain links TRBV7-2 with TRBJ2-4; D is uncertain. In germline, CDR1 is SGHTA, CDR2 FQGNSA. V lost 1 base, J lost 15 bases, and 19 bases lay in between. The CDR3 extends over 14 amino acids. CDR3 in DNA: TGTGCCAGCAGCTTAGAGACACCACCCTACGAGCGGTACTTC. Protein: CASSLETPPYERYF.

This chain joins TRBV29-1 and TRBJ1-4, with TRBD1 matching over 10 bases. V lost 4 bases and J lost 6; bases outside the gene matches: 2. The CDR3 extends over 13 amino acids. CDR1 and CDR2 from the germline V gene are SQVTM and ANQGSEA. This CDR3 is CSVGGTGDEKLFF. In DNA form, the CDR3 reads TGCAGCGTTGGTGGGACAGGGGATGAAAAACTGTTTTTT.

A few counts support this clonotype. The chain combines TRBV27 with TRBJ2-3; perhaps TRBD1 as D (5 bases). V gave up 7 bases and J gave up 2 bases, with 16 bases separating them. CDR1 MNHEY and CDR2 SMNVEV come from the germline V gene (reference sequence). This CDR3 spans 15 amino acids. The CDR3 reads CASTPVAGLTDTQYF. In DNA, the CDR3 is TGTGCCAGCACCCCGGTCGCAGGGCTCACAGATACGCAGTATTTT.

The rearrangement joins TRBV15 to TRBJ2-7, with D uncertain. The germline gives CDR1 LNHNV, CDR2 YYDKDF (reference sequence). The length of the CDR3 is 15 residues. V was cut by 0 bases and J by 0 bases, with 9 bases left in between. Here the CDR3 reads CATSRDYPGSYEQYF. The CDR3 coding sequence is TGTGCCACCAGCAGAGATTACCCAGGCTCCTACGAGCAGTACTTC.

This clonotype showed up just a few times. The chain employs TRBV4-3 and TRBJ2-3; TRBD2 aligns across 11 bases. V lost 0 bases and J lost 2; bases outside the gene matches: 10. CDR3 size: 19 residues. The germline CDR1 and CDR2 sequences are LGHNA and YSLEER. The CDR3 loop is CASSQELLAGAGYTDTQYF. As DNA, the CDR3 is TGCGCCAGCAGCCAAGAATTACTAGCGGGGGCCGGATACACAGATACGCAGTATTTT.

The rearrangement uses TRBV9 and TRBJ2-1, with D possibly matching TRBD2 (7 bases). Trimming cost V 4 bases and J 5 bases, with 16 bases left between them. CDR3 length: 15 amino acids. In germline, CDR1 is SGDLS, CDR2 YYNGEE. Here the CDR3 reads CASSQGGGDNNEQFF. Written as DNA, the CDR3 is TGTGCCAGCAGCCAGGGAGGGGGGGACAACAATGAGCAGTTCTTC.

The V and J genes are TRBV29-1 and TRBJ1-6; a possible D gene is TRBD1 (6 bases). The CDR3 runs to 11 residues. Trimming pared 6 bases from V and 14 bases from J, leaving 14 bases between. Germline CDR1 reads SQVTM; CDR2 reads ANQGSEA. The CDR3 DNA reads as TGCAGCGTGACCCAGGGGCAGACCCTCCACTTT. It yields the protein CSVTQGQTLHF. The full variable domain, with the rest looked up from reference TRBV29-1 and TRBJ1-6, is SAVISQKPSRDICQRGTSLTIQCQVDSQVTMMFWYRQQPGQSLTLIATANQGSEATYESGFVIDKFPISRPNLTFSTLTVSNMSPEDSSIYLCSVTQGQTLHFGNGTRLTVT.